A single sample gave rise to the 29 T cell receptor beta chains below, sequenced in a study of memory CD4+ T cells and cytomegalovirus serostatus (dated by TCRdb to the late 2010s). A FACSAria II was used to sort memory CD4+ T cells, defined as single viable CD3+CD4+CD8-CD45RO+ cells. Library method: the immunoSEQ multiplex PCR assay. Imported from immuneACCESS, the table was reduced by TCRdb to in-frame sequences with V and J called. These copies leave out some clones; in studies compared against another copy, an unresolved V gene accounts for under half, and the cause of the remainder is not known. This sample comprises 40,000 to 55,000 clones, around 83% of them detected only once. Of the sample, 1.5% to 2% falls within the top ten clones. Sequencing was performed on memory CD4+ T cells from blood. These receptors came from an adult in good health and CMV-seropositive.

The rearrangement joins TRBV4-3 to TRBJ2-7; 10 bases line up with TRBD2. The CDR3 sequence is 15 residues long. Per germline, CDR1 LGHNA and CDR2 YSLEER. Germline trimming cut 1 base from V and 2 bases from J; bases unmatched to any gene: 2. CDR3 amino acids: CASSQGSGRTYEQYF. CDR3 DNA: TGCGCCAGCAGCCAAGGTAGCGGGAGGACCTACGAGCAGTACTTC.

This chain connects TRBV6-4 to TRBJ1-1, with TRBD1 as a possible D gene (5 bases). V was shortened by 8 bases and J by 0 bases, with 28 bases between the two germline ends. The CDR3 covers 19 residues. Germline CDR1 is MRHNA and CDR2 is SNTAGT. This CDR3 is CASVTNEGRVVILNTEAFF. CDR3 bases: TGTGCCAGCGTGACCAATGAGGGCAGGGTGGTGATCTTGAACACTGAAGCTTTCTTT.

This clone appeared once. J is TRBJ2-7 and V is TRBV7-8; TRBD2 might be the D (5 bases). V dropped 4 bases and J dropped 6 bases, with 13 bases sitting between them. There are 13 residues in the CDR3. Germline-derived CDR1 and CDR2 are SGHVS and FQNEAQ. CDR3 in DNA: TGTGCCAGCAGCTCAGGAGACCGGGGCGAGCAGTACTTC. Translation gives CASSSGDRGEQYF.

This clone was seen only once. The rearrangement joins TRBV7-2 to TRBJ1-3; D remains unclear. The CDR3 is 14 amino acids. Germline CDR1 and CDR2: SGHTA and FQGNSA. V was pared by 3 bases and J by 3 bases, with 9 bases between. CDR3 nucleotide sequence: TGTGCCAGCAGCTTGGGTAGGAGTGGAAACACCATATATTTT. Protein product: CASSLGRSGNTIYF.

The J gene is TRBJ2-2, the V gene TRBV5-8, with 9 bases fitting TRBD1. The V segment lost 2 bases and the J segment 3 bases; nucleotides outside the gene matches: 2. Germline V lookup: CDR1 SGHTS, CDR2 YDEGEE. The CDR3 is 15 amino acids. Written as DNA, the CDR3 is TGTGCCAGCAGCTTACAGGGGGCGCACACCGGGGAGCTGTTTTTT. This translates into CASSLQGAHTGELFF.

The rearrangement links TRBV18 to TRBJ2-3; 16 nucleotides match TRBD2. Trimming took 1 base from V and 5 from J; bases not matched to a gene: 6. The CDR3 length is 18 residues. Germline V gives CDR1 KGHSH, CDR2 LQKENI. Here the CDR3 reads CASSPLGTSGRARDTQYF. CDR3 in DNA: TGTGCCAGCTCACCACTCGGGACTAGCGGGAGGGCCCGAGATACGCAGTATTTT.

The rearrangement uses TRBV4-1 and TRBJ1-5; a weak D match, TRBD1 (6 bases). The CDR3 is 17 amino acids. Between the trimmed V and J ends, which lost 3 bases and 11 bases, there was a span of 26 bases. CDR1 is MGHRA and CDR2 is YSYEKL in the germline V gene. The CDR3 reads CASSQTGTVPGARAQHF. CDR3 nucleotide sequence: TGCGCCAGCAGCCAGACGGGAACTGTGCCGGGGGCAAGGGCCCAGCATTTT.

This rearrangement joins TRBV5-6 to TRBJ2-5; D is unresolved. The CDR3 has 14 residues. Trimming took 0 bases from V and 5 from J, leaving 11 bases between them. Germline V lookup: CDR1 SGHDT, CDR2 YYEEEE. The CDR3 loop is CASSLAGSRETQYF. CDR3 DNA sequence: TGTGCCAGCAGCTTGGCCGGGTCGAGGGAGACCCAGTACTTC.

The chain has TRBV6-5 and TRBJ1-6; tentatively, D is TRBD1 (5 bases). This CDR3 spans 13 amino acids. V lost 2 bases and J 7 bases, leaving 6 bases between the germline ends. Germline V lookup: CDR1 MNHEY, CDR2 SVGAGI. Written as DNA, the CDR3 is TGTGCCAGCAGTTACCAGGGAAATTCACCCCTCCACTTT. This gives the protein CASSYQGNSPLHF.

This clone was found once. The chain links TRBV6-5 to TRBJ2-4; D uncertain. The germline CDR1 and CDR2 sequences are MNHEY and SVGAGI. Trimming removed 7 bases at V and 4 bases at J, with 14 bases between. The CDR3 spans 14 residues. CDR3 nucleotides: TGTGCCAGCACCACCCTCGGGCAGAAAAACATTCAGTACTTC. Encoded protein: CASTTLGQKNIQYF.

The rearrangement uses TRBV2 and TRBJ2-7; 11 positions match TRBD2. V lost 8 bases, J lost 5 bases, and 8 bases stayed unmatched. There are 14 residues in the CDR3. Germline values: CDR1 SNHLY, CDR2 FYNNEI. CDR3: CASRRLAGKNEQYF. The DNA of the CDR3 is TGTGCCAGCCGGAGACTAGCGGGAAAGAACGAGCAGTACTTC.

This rearrangement joins TRBV13 to TRBJ1-2; 7 bases map to TRBD1. CDR1 is PRHDT and CDR2 is FYEKMQ in the germline V gene (reference sequence). The J segment lost 5 bases and the V segment lost 7 bases, leaving 13 bases of the junction unmatched. The CDR3 has 15 amino acids. Here the CDR3 reads CASTPRETGRYGYTF. The CDR3 DNA is TGTGCCAGCACCCCACGGGAGACAGGGAGATATGGCTACACCTTC. Looking up the rest from reference TRBV13 and TRBJ1-2 gives the full variable domain: AAGVIQSPRHLIKEKRETATLKCYPIPRHDTVYWYQQGPGQDPQFLISFYEKMQSDKGSIPDRFSAQQFSDYHSELNMSSLELGDSALYFCASTPRETGRYGYTFGSGTRLTVV.

This CDR3 is CASSLGQGAVTHEQYF. Here the CDR3 DNA reads TGCGCCAGCAGCTTGGGACAGGGGGCTGTAACCCACGAGCAGTACTTC. The V call is TRBV5-1, the J call TRBJ2-7; the match to TRBD1 covers 10 bases. The ends lost 0 bases at V and 5 bases at J; junction bases unmatched: 8. The CDR3 spans 16 residues. Per the germline V gene, CDR1 is SGHRS and CDR2 is YFSETQ.

The rearrangement uses TRBV9 and TRBJ1-1; 7 positions agree with TRBD1. Germline V gene sequence: CDR1 SGDLS, CDR2 YYNGEE. The CDR3 is 15 residues long. V shed 4 bases, J shed 3 bases, and the junction held 9 bases outside the gene matches. This CDR3 is CASSPRQGVDTEAFF. The CDR3 DNA reads as TGTGCCAGCAGCCCCCGTCAGGGGGTGGACACTGAAGCTTTCTTT.

The genes are TRBV7-2 and TRBJ2-3, with 11 bases lining up with TRBD2. The trim removed 6 bases at V and 1 base at J, leaving 12 bases unmatched. There are 18 residues in the CDR3. Germline CDR1 SGHTA, CDR2 FQGNSA. For the CDR3, the DNA is TGTGCCAGCAGGTATCCGGGACTAGCGGATGACGGCACAGATACGCAGTATTTT. Its protein is CASRYPGLADDGTDTQYF.

This chain links TRBV5-4 with TRBJ2-1; 14 bases map to TRBD2. Germline V gene lookup returns CDR1 SGHNT and CDR2 YYREEE (reference sequence). V shed 4 bases and J 10 bases; nucleotides not matched to a gene: 4. CDR3 length: 14 amino acids. CDR3 in amino acids: CASSPRLAGGEQFF. The CDR3 nucleotides read TGTGCCAGCAGCCCAAGACTAGCGGGAGGGGAGCAGTTCTTC. The entire variable domain, with the rest obtained from reference TRBV5-4 and TRBJ2-1, is as follows: ETGVTQSPTHLIKTRGQQVTLRCSSQSGHNTVSWYQQALGQGPQFIFQYYREEENGRGNFPPRFSGLQFPNYSSELNVNALELDDSALYLCASSPRLAGGEQFFGPGTRLTVL.

DNA for the CDR3: TGCGCCAGCAGCTTGGGGGGACTAGCGCACTCCTACGAGCAGTACTTC. It is translated as CASSLGGLAHSYEQYF. The gene calls are TRBV5-1 and TRBJ2-7; 10 bases are shared with TRBD2. Germline assignment: CDR1 SGHRS and CDR2 YFSETQ. CDR3 length: 16 amino acids. Trimming cost V 0 bases and J 0 bases; bases outside gene matches: 3.

This sequence joins TRBV19 and TRBJ1-1; a possible D gene is TRBD1 (5 bases). This CDR3 has 13 amino acids. V was pared by 3 bases and J by 7 bases, with 12 bases between. In germline, CDR1 is LNHDA, CDR2 SQIVND (reference sequence). The CDR3 nucleotides read TGTGCCAGTAGTATGGCCCCGGGACTTGAAGCTTTCTTT. Translation: CASSMAPGLEAFF. The complete variable domain, with remaining parts taken from reference TRBV19 and TRBJ1-1, reads DGGITQSPKYLFRKEGQNVTLSCEQNLNHDAMYWYRQDPGQGLRLIYYSQIVNDFQKGDIAEGYSVSREKKESFPLTVTSAQKNPTAFYLCASSMAPGLEAFFGQGTRLTVV.

V usage is TRBV5-8 and J usage is TRBJ2-6; 7 bases agree with TRBD1. Germline-derived CDR1 and CDR2 are SGHTS and YDEGEE. The CDR3 sequence is 15 residues long. V lost 9 bases, J lost 0 bases, and 6 bases stayed unmatched. The CDR3 DNA follows: TGTGCCAACCGGGACAGATTCTCTGGGGCCAACGTCCTGACTTTC. This encodes CANRDRFSGANVLTF.

The gene calls are TRBV7-8 and TRBJ2-4; 10 bases match TRBD1. Trimming took 3 bases from V and 3 from J; bases not matched to a gene: 5. The germline V gene encodes CDR1 SGHVS and CDR2 FQNEAQ. The CDR3 loop spans 16 amino acids. Written as DNA, the CDR3 is TGTGCCAGCAGCTTGACAGGGGGCTTTGGCAAAAACATTCAGTACTTC. Translated: CASSLTGGFGKNIQYF.

This clone appeared a few times. The chain has TRBV18 and TRBJ1-2; D not certain. Germline values: CDR1 KGHSH, CDR2 LQKENI. The CDR3 is made up of 12 amino acids. Trimming took 3 bases from V and 10 from J, leaving 12 bases between them. CDR3 sequence reads: CASSPVTRSYTF. The DNA for the CDR3 is TGTGCCAGCTCACCGGTGACCCGGTCCTACACCTTC.

V and J are TRBV5-3 and TRBJ2-7; possibly TRBD1 for D (6 bases). TRBV5-3 is an open reading frame, and its role is uncertain. CDR3 length: 12 residues. V shed 3 bases and J shed 6 bases, with 10 bases lying between them. The CDR3 loop reads CARSSTGPEQYF. In nucleotides, the CDR3 is TGTGCCAGAAGCTCTACAGGGCCCGAGCAGTACTTC.

The rearrangement links TRBV2 to TRBJ1-4, with 7 positions matching TRBD1. CDR1 and CDR2 from the germline V gene are SNHLY and FYNNEI. This CDR3 spans 15 amino acids. Unmatched junction bases numbered 8, after V lost 8 bases and J lost 2 bases. CDR3: CASVTVTGTNEKLFF. The DNA of the CDR3 is TGTGCCAGCGTAACCGTGACAGGGACTAATGAAAAACTGTTTTTT.

V gene TRBV5-6 combines with J gene TRBJ2-7, with D perhaps matching TRBD1 (6 bases). V dropped 3 bases and J dropped 2 bases, with 12 bases sitting between them. The CDR3 loop spans 14 amino acids. CDR1 is SGHDT, CDR2 YYEEEE, per germline. CDR3 coding DNA: TGTGCCAGCAGCTATCTCGACAGGACCTACGAGCAGTACTTC. Protein: CASSYLDRTYEQYF.

The chain uses TRBV7-3 and TRBJ2-2, with 7 bases lining up with TRBD2. Germline CDR1 SGHTA, CDR2 FQGTGA. The CDR3 has 15 residues. V lost 5 bases, J lost 6 bases, and 9 bases stayed unmatched. CDR3 in DNA: TGTGCCAGCAGCGCACGGACTAGAGTCCCCGGGGAGCTGTTTTTT. It translates to CASSARTRVPGELFF.

The chain couples TRBV4-1 to TRBJ1-5; weak D call: TRBD1 (6 bases). V lost 1 base, J lost 5 bases, and 15 bases lay in between. CDR3 length: 16 residues. Germline-derived CDR1 and CDR2 are MGHRA and YSYEKL. The CDR3 loop is CASSQVRGPPHQPQHF. CDR3 in DNA: TGCGCCAGCAGCCAAGTGCGGGGGCCCCCTCATCAGCCCCAGCATTTT.

This clone was seen more than once but under ten times. The chain is built from TRBV2 and TRBJ2-1, with 8 bases identical to TRBD1. Trimming at V came to 6 bases and at J to 0 bases, leaving 10 bases not matched to a gene. This CDR3 is built from 17 residues. Germline CDR1 SNHLY, CDR2 FYNNEI. Written as DNA, the CDR3 is TGTGCCAGCAGAGCTGGGACAGGCCGAACCTCCTACAATGAGCAGTTCTTC. Protein sequence: CASRAGTGRTSYNEQFF.

The rearrangement uses TRBV10-3 and TRBJ1-2, with D uncertain. The ends were cut back, 3 bases at V and 2 bases at J, with 10 bases in the middle. Germline CDR1 and CDR2: ENHRY and SYGVKD. The CDR3 extends over 14 amino acids. For the CDR3, the DNA is TGTGCCATCAGTGACCAGACGGTGAACTATGGCTACACCTTC. Amino acids: CAISDQTVNYGYTF.

This rearrangement joins TRBV18 to TRBJ2-2; D is possibly TRBD1 or TRBD2 (5 bases each). The CDR3 loop spans 15 amino acids. Germline lookup yields CDR1 KGHSH and CDR2 LQKENI. V was pared by 7 bases and J by 6 bases, with 18 bases between. The CDR3 coding sequence is TGTGCCAGCTTACGAGAAGAGGGGAGATCCGGGGAGCTGTTTTTT. Residues: CASLREEGRSGELFF. The full variable domain, in which reference TRBV18 and TRBJ2-2 provide the parts outside the CDR3, is NAGVMQNPRHLVRRRGQEARLRCSPMKGHSHVYWYRQLPEEGLKFMVYLQKENIIDESGMPKERFSAEFPKEGPSILRIQQVVRGDSAAYFCASLREEGRSGELFFGEGSRLTVL.